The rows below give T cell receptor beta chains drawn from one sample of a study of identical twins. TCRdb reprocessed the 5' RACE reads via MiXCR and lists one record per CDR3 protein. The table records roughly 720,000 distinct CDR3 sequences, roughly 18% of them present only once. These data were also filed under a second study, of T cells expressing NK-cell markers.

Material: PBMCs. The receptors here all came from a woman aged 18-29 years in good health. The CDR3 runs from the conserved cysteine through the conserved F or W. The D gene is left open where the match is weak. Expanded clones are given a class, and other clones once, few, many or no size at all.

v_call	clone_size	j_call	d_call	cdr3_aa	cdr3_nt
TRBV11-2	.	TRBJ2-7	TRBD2	CASTLAGDRYEQYF	TGTGCCAGCACCCTAGCGGGAGATAGGTACGAGCAGTACTTC
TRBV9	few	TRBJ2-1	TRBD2	CASSVPSGGVPDEQFF	TGTGCCAGCAGCGTGCCTAGCGGGGGGGTCCCCGATGAGCAGTTCTTC
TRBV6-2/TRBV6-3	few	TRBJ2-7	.	CASSYSSGRAYEQYF	TGTGCCAGCAGTTACTCTAGCGGACGAGCCTACGAGCAGTACTTC
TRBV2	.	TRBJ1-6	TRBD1	CATNARTGGSPLHF	TGTGCCACCAACGCCCGGACAGGAGGTTCACCCCTCCACTTT
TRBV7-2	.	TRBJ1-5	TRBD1	CASSNRGYQPQHF	TGTGCCAGCAGCAACAGGGGATATCAGCCCCAGCATTTT
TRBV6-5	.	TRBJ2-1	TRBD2	CASSYAPAGARGEQFF	TGTGCCAGCAGTTATGCGCCAGCGGGGGCCCGGGGTGAGCAGTTCTTC
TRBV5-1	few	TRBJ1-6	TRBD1	CASSYGTGQSPLHF	TGCGCCAGCAGTTATGGGACAGGGCAATCACCCCTCCACTTT
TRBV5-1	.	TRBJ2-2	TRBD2	CASSLATSADTGELFF	TGCGCCAGCAGCTTGGCGACTAGCGCCGACACCGGGGAGCTGTTTTTT
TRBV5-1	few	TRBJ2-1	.	CASSPDMWNEQFF	TGCGCCAGCAGCCCGGACATGTGGAATGAGCAGTTCTTC
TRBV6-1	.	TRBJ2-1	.	CASSRVEEHMRYNEQFF	TGTGCCAGCAGTCGGGTTGAAGAGCACATGAGGTACAATGAGCAGTTCTTC
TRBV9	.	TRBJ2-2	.	CASSVGRFTGELFF	TGTGCCAGCAGCGTTGGCAGATTTACCGGGGAGCTGTTTTTT
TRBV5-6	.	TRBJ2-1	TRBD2	CASSLAWLAGYNEQFF	TGTGCCAGCAGCTTGGCCTGGCTAGCGGGTTACAATGAGCAGTTCTTC
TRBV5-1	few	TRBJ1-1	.	CASSFTGFWTEAFF	TGCGCCAGCAGCTTCACAGGGTTTTGGACTGAAGCTTTCTTT
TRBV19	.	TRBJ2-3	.	CASSIADTQYF	TGTGCCAGTAGTATAGCTGATACGCAGTATTTT
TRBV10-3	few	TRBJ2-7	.	CAIRGAGQAYEQYF	TGTGCCATCAGAGGAGCGGGCCAAGCCTACGAGCAGTACTTC
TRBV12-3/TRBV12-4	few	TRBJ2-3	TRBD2	CASSPGLAGVSHTDTQYF	TGTGCCAGCAGTCCGGGACTAGCGGGAGTGTCACACACAGATACGCAGTATTTT
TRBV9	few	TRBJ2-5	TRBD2	CASSVTSSGQETQYF	TGTGCCAGCAGCGTAACGTCTAGCGGACAAGAGACCCAGTACTTC
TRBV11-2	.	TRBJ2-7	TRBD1	CASSYAWDRPPKEQYF	TGTGCCAGCAGCTACGCTTGGGACAGACCACCTAAGGAGCAGTACTTC
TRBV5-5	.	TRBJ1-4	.	CASSLGRGEEKLFF	TGTGCCAGCAGCTTGGGCAGGGGAGAGGAAAAACTGTTTTTT
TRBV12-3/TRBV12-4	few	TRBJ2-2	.	CASSFSGARRLFF	TGTGCCAGCAGTTTCTCGGGTGCCAGGAGGCTGTTTTTT
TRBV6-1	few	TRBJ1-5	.	CASSEWPNQPQHF	TGTGCCAGCAGTGAATGGCCCAATCAGCCCCAGCATTTT
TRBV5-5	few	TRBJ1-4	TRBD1	CASSSGTGREKLFF	TGTGCCAGCAGTTCCGGGACAGGGAGAGAAAAACTGTTTTTT
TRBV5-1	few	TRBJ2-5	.	CASSTRDWRDQETQYF	TGCGCCAGCAGTACCCGGGACTGGCGGGACCAAGAGACCCAGTACTTC
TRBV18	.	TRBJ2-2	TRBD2	CASSPTLLAGDTGELFF	TGTGCCAGCTCACCAACCTTGCTAGCGGGGGACACCGGGGAGCTGTTTTTT
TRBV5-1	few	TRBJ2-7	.	CASSLGVTNEQYF	TGCGCCAGCAGCTTGGGGGTGACAAACGAGCAGTACTTC
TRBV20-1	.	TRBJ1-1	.	CSAQKGRVAFF	TGCAGTGCTCAAAAGGGCAGGGTGGCTTTCTTT
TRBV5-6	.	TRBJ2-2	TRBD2	CASSPTSGRMGGELFF	TGTGCCAGCAGCCCTACTAGCGGAAGAATGGGCGGGGAGCTGTTTTTT
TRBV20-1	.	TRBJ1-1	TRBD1	CSAPDRGTEAFF	TGCAGTGCTCCCGACAGGGGTACTGAAGCTTTCTTT